This T cell receptor beta chain appears in the sequencing data of a study of control samples from healthy donors and cancer patients. The method was immunoSEQ multiplex PCR; TCRdb's version includes in-frame clones alone and lacks a portion of them. The repertoire holds about 95,000 clones, with less than 90% as singletons. The CDR3 spans 13 residues. CDR1 and CDR2 from the germline V gene are LGHNA and YSLEER. The junction had 10 bases not matched to a gene; V was cut back by 6 bases and J by 12 bases. This clone was detected only a few times. The chain uses TRBV4-3 and TRBJ1-4; 7 positions match TRBD1. Sample: blood. The TCR sequence derives from a woman in her 70s in good health. For the CDR3, the DNA is TGCGCCAGCAGGGAGGGAACCGGGACAGAACTGTTTTTT. Its translation is CASREGTGTELFF.